The 13 T cell receptor beta chains below all came from one sample that was sequenced in a study of esophageal squamous cell carcinoma under preoperative chemotherapy. The time point denotes: after preoperative PTX-NDP chemotherapy. TCRdb reanalysed the PCR reads using MiXCR and keeps one entry per CDR3 protein. The sample includes about 32,000 distinct CDR3 sequences, roughly 52% seen only once; the top ten take roughly 24%. This material was acquired from a patient given preoperative chemotherapy. The receptors here all came from a human donor with esophageal squamous cell carcinoma. The donor label of this sample is uncertain.

Ten or more counts support this clonotype. The chain has TRBV7-6 and TRBJ2-5, with 7 positions matching TRBD2. The V gene's germline CDR1 is SGHVS and CDR2 FNYEAQ. Trimming cost V 4 bases and J 4 bases; bases outside gene matches: 15. The CDR3 runs to 17 residues. Written as DNA, the CDR3 is TGTGCCAGCAGCTCCACACCCCGGACTAGGCGGGGAGAGACCCAGTACTTC. Its translation is CASSSTPRTRRGETQYF.

The rearrangement uses TRBV7-2 and TRBJ2-3, with 8 bases fitting TRBD2. After removal of 4 bases from V and 5 bases from J, the junction contained 11 bases not matched to a gene. Germline V gene lookup returns CDR1 SGHTA and CDR2 FQGNSA. The CDR3 spans 16 residues. CDR3 sequence reads: CASSSGGGGRQDTQYF. The CDR3 bases are TGTGCCAGCAGCTCGGGGGGGGGGGGCCGCCAAGATACGCAGTATTTT.

Of note for this clonotype: The junction differs from germline at one of its ends, possibly a read error. This chain joins TRBV11-1 and TRBJ2-3; D is unresolved. The CDR3 runs 16 residues. The germline gives CDR1 SGHAT, CDR2 FQDESV (reference sequence). The CDR3 DNA reads as TGTGCCAGCAGCTTAGGGGTAGAAGCTGGCCCAGATACGCAGTACTTT. Translating gives CASSLGVEAGPDTQYF.

This chain links TRBV7-6 with TRBJ2-1, with D perhaps being TRBD1 or TRBD2 (6 bases each). Trimming removed 1 base at V and 5 bases at J, with 12 bases between. This CDR3 comprises 15 residues. Looked up from germline, CDR1 is SGHVS and CDR2 is FNYEAQ. CDR3 in amino acids: CASSLGTGANNEQFF. CDR3 bases: TGTGCCAGCAGCTTAGGGACGGGGGCTAACAATGAGCAGTTCTTC.

This chain links TRBV5-5 with TRBJ1-6; 9 nucleotides match TRBD1. CDR3 length: 15 amino acids. Germline V gene data show CDR1 as SGHKS and CDR2 as YYEKEE (reference sequence). Unmatched junction bases numbered 9, after V lost 5 bases and J lost 9 bases. This chain's CDR3 is CASSPDRGSGSPLHF. Written as DNA, the CDR3 is TGTGCCAGCAGTCCCGACAGGGGGTCGGGTTCACCCCTCCACTTT.

This chain's CDR3 is CASSLRPKGQGTDTQYF. The DNA for the CDR3 is TGTGCCAGCAGCTTGAGGCCCAAGGGGCAGGGCACAGATACGCAGTATTTT. The chain couples TRBV7-3 to TRBJ2-3; tentatively, D is TRBD1 (5 bases). The CDR3 is 17 amino acids. Germline CDR1 SGHTA, CDR2 FQGTGA. V was pared by 3 bases and J by 1 base, with 17 bases between.

In this sample, this clonotype turned up once. The junction departs from the called germline gene at one end, perhaps through a read error. This chain links TRBV7-8 with TRBJ2-3, with unresolved D. Germline V gene sequence: CDR1 SGHVS, CDR2 FQNEAQ. The CDR3 sequence is 16 residues long. CDR3 region: CASSDPARWAKDIQYF. CDR3 coding DNA: TGTGCCAGCAGCGACCCGGCGCGGTGGGCCAAAGATATTCAGTATTTC.

This clonotype showed up just a few times. V usage is TRBV7-6 and J usage is TRBJ1-3; D is unclear. The CDR3 consists of 13 residues. Deletions cut 6 bases from V and 4 bases from J, with 10 bases between. CDR1 is SGHVS and CDR2 is FNYEAQ in the germline V gene. For the CDR3, the DNA is TGTGCCAGCAGTCTTAATATAGGAAACACCATATATTTT. Protein: CASSLNIGNTIYF.

This clonotype was recorded once. The J gene is TRBJ2-1, the V gene TRBV7-9; 12 positions agree with TRBD2. This CDR3 has 16 residues. Germline V gene data show CDR1 as SEHNR and CDR2 as FQNEAQ (reference sequence). V shed 0 bases and J 9 bases; nucleotides not matched to a gene: 6. The DNA of the CDR3 is TGTGCCAGCAGCTTAGCGCGGCTAGCGGGAGGGGTTGAGCAGTTCTTC. It is translated as CASSLARLAGGVEQFF.

The CDR3 sequence is CATSDLPGGRETQYF. CDR3 nucleotides: TGTGCCACCAGTGATTTGCCCGGGGGTCGAGAGACCCAGTACTTC. The J gene is TRBJ2-1, the V gene TRBV24-1; D might be TRBD2 (6 bases). Matching the DNA end better, TRBJ2-5 makes the J call doubtful. Germline V gene lookup returns CDR1 KGHDR and CDR2 SFDVKD. The CDR3 has 15 residues.

With respect to this clonotype: Given the absence of the conserved phenylalanine or tryptophan at the CDR3 end, a read error is likely. The DNA is omitted, as the CDR3 cannot be located on it reliably, and the CDR3 follows TCRdb's listing. The chain employs TRBV11-3 and TRBJ2-5; the listed D gene, TRBD2, was not tested against the DNA. Germline lookup yields CDR1 SGHNT and CDR2 YENEEA. The CDR3 region is 14 residues in length, termini included. CDR3 in amino acids: CASSTGLGATSQLL.

This clonotype has more than one count but fewer than ten. This chain uses TRBV10-2 with TRBJ2-4; a possible D gene is TRBD1 (5 bases). CDR3 length: 15 amino acids. Germline CDR1 WSHSY, CDR2 SAAADI. Trimming removed 7 bases at V and 5 bases at J, with 18 bases between. Here the CDR3 DNA reads TGCGCCAGCACAATAACCTCATGGGGCCAAAACATTCAGTACTTC. Translation: CASTITSWGQNIQYF.

This sequence joins TRBV7-8 and TRBJ1-2; the match to TRBD1 covers 9 bases. V lost 5 bases and J lost 2; bases outside the gene matches: 9. Germline V lookup: CDR1 SGHVS, CDR2 FQNEAQ. This CDR3 region has 16 residues. CDR3 amino acids: CASSAGGTGLNYGYTF. The CDR3 DNA reads TGTGCCAGCAGCGCAGGGGGGACAGGGCTAAACTATGGCTACACCTTC. The full variable domain, its missing parts supplied by reference TRBV7-8 and TRBJ1-2, is GAGVSQSPRYKVAKRGQDVALRCDPISGHVSLFWYQQALGQGPEFLTYFQNEAQLDKSGLPSDRFFAERPEGSVSTLKIQRTQQEDSAVYLCASSAGGTGLNYGYTFGSGTRLTVV.